These 26 T cell receptor beta chains were all obtained from the same sample, sequenced in a study of blood T cell repertoires in COVID-19. Sequencing used immunoSEQ multiplex PCR; TCRdb keeps in-frame clones, though not all of them. The data hold about 130,000 clones, with roughly 90% observed a single time. The sample taken for sequencing was PBMCs or T cells enriched from blood (not recorded which). These receptors originate from a woman between 50 and 59 years old who had recovered from COVID-19.

The CDR3 sequence: CASSDRDRGVTGELFF. The CDR3, as DNA: TGTGCCAGCAGCGATAGGGACAGGGGTGTCACCGGGGAGCTGTTTTTT. The V gene is TRBV9, the J gene TRBJ2-2; 10 nucleotides match TRBD1. Germline-derived CDR1 and CDR2 are SGDLS and YYNGEE. The CDR3 loop spans 16 amino acids. After removal of 3 bases from V and 4 bases from J, the junction contained 6 bases not matched to a gene.

CDR3: CASSQGTGVRYGYTF. The CDR3 coding sequence is TGTGCCAGCAGCCAGGGGACAGGAGTTAGGTATGGCTACACCTTC. The chain joins TRBV3-1 (or the pseudogene TRBV3-2) to TRBJ1-2; the match to TRBD1 covers 8 bases. CDR1 is LGHDT and CDR2 is YNNKEL in the germline V gene (reference sequence). V was clipped by 3 bases and J by 5 bases; unmatched bases: 8. The CDR3 extends over 15 amino acids.

The chain has TRBV10-2 and TRBJ2-3, with D unclear. Germline CDR1 and CDR2: WSHSY and SAAADI. V dropped 7 bases and J dropped 0 bases, with 5 bases sitting between them. The CDR3 totals 12 residues. The CDR3 here is CASTTSTDTQYF. The CDR3 coding sequence is TGCGCCAGCACGACAAGCACAGATACGCAGTATTTT.

The CDR3: CAWSQDRGDEQYF. The CDR3 DNA reads as TGTGCCTGGAGCCAGGACAGGGGCGACGAGCAGTACTTC. The chain employs TRBV30 and TRBJ2-7; 9 bases match TRBD1. The CDR3 length is 13 residues. V was clipped by 3 bases and J by 5 bases; unmatched bases: 5. Germline CDR1 reads GTSNPN; CDR2 reads SVGIG (reference sequence).

The chain carries TRBV19 and TRBJ2-3; TRBD1 matches 8 bases. The CDR3 consists of 14 residues. With V trimmed by 5 bases and J by 6 bases, 7 bases remained unmatched. Germline CDR1 reads LNHDA; CDR2 reads SQIVND (reference sequence). Here the CDR3 DNA reads TGTGCCAGTAGTGTCCCGGACAGGGCTGATACGCAGTATTTT. It is translated as CASSVPDRADTQYF.

The CDR3 sequence is CASSSSGTGETEAFF. CDR3 DNA sequence: TGTGCCAGTAGTTCCTCCGGGACAGGGGAGACTGAAGCTTTCTTT. V and J are TRBV19 and TRBJ1-1; 10 nucleotides match TRBD1. The ends lost 5 bases at V and 5 bases at J; junction bases unmatched: 8. CDR1 LNHDA and CDR2 SQIVND come from the germline V gene (reference sequence). CDR3 length: 15 amino acids.

This clone has a single count. The chain links TRBV6-5 to TRBJ1-2; 8 bases are shared with TRBD1. V gave up 2 bases and J gave up 8 bases; unmatched junction bases: 13. The CDR3 runs 16 residues. Germline CDR1 and CDR2: MNHEY and SVGAGI. The CDR3 nucleotides are TGTGCCAGCAGTTACGAGCGGCTCCAGGGGGCAGGAGGCTACACCTTC. It encodes CASSYERLQGAGGYTF.

The chain uses TRBV6-6 and TRBJ1-2, with 11 bases lining up with TRBD1. Germline CDR1 is MNHNY and CDR2 is SVGAGI (reference sequence). The CDR3 contains 12 residues. V lost 11 bases and J lost 7; bases outside the gene matches: 6. The CDR3 nucleotides read TGTGCCCTGTTGGACAGGGGGCTTGGCTACACCTTC. Translating gives CALLDRGLGYTF.

CDR3 sequence reads: CAGKQGENTGELFF. In nucleotides, the CDR3 is TGTGCCGGGAAACAGGGAGAGAACACCGGGGAGCTGTTTTTT. The chain joins TRBV7-9 to TRBJ2-2; a possible D gene is TRBD1 (6 bases). Trimming took 11 bases from V and 1 from J, leaving 14 bases between them. The CDR3 extends over 14 amino acids. Looked up from germline, CDR1 is SEHNR and CDR2 is FQNEAQ (reference sequence).

CDR3 nucleotide sequence: TGCGCCAGCAGCTTACAGGGGACAGGCCAAGAGACCCAGTACTTC. This encodes CASSLQGTGQETQYF. The chain uses TRBV5-1 and TRBJ2-5; 8 nucleotides agree with TRBD1. There are 15 residues in the CDR3. Germline V gene lookup returns CDR1 SGHRS and CDR2 YFSETQ. J lost 1 base, V lost 2 bases, and 4 bases had no gene match.

V usage is TRBV5-1 and J usage is TRBJ2-7, with a weak D call TRBD2 (6 bases). The CDR3 consists of 16 residues. Per germline, CDR1 SGHRS and CDR2 YFSETQ. V was shortened by 2 bases and J by 6 bases, with 21 bases between the two germline ends. The DNA of the CDR3 is TGCGCCAGCAGCTTAGGGGCCGGGACGGGGGAGTCCGAGCAGTACTTC. Its translation is CASSLGAGTGESEQYF.

The J gene is TRBJ1-1, the V gene TRBV29-1; D not certain. V gave up 4 bases and J gave up 9 bases, with 12 bases separating them. This CDR3 contains 11 residues. The germline V gene has CDR1 SQVTM and CDR2 ANQGSEA. In nucleotides, the CDR3 is TGCAGCGTTGGAGGTCCGGGGAAAGCTTTCTTT. Its protein is CSVGGPGKAFF.

This chain uses TRBV2 with TRBJ1-5, with a possible D match to TRBD1 (5 bases). The ends were cut back, 6 bases at V and 10 bases at J, with 19 bases in the middle. Germline CDR1 and CDR2: SNHLY and FYNNEI. This CDR3 is built from 14 residues. As DNA, the CDR3 is TGTGCCAGCAGCACCGGGAGGGGATGGGAACCCCAGCATTTT. Translated, it gives CASSTGRGWEPQHF.

The rearrangement joins TRBV2 to TRBJ1-3; 11 bases are shared with TRBD1. The junction had 9 bases not matched to a gene; V was cut back by 8 bases and J by 6 bases. Germline-derived CDR1 and CDR2 are SNHLY and FYNNEI. This CDR3 has 15 residues. CDR3 DNA: TGTGCCAGCGGAAGGGGGACAGGGGGTGAAAACACCATATATTTT. It yields the protein CASGRGTGGENTIYF. The entire variable domain, with the rest obtained from reference TRBV2 and TRBJ1-3, is as follows: EPEVTQTPSHQVTQMGQEVILRCVPISNHLYFYWYRQILGQKVEFLVSFYNNEISEKSEIFDDQFSVERPDGSNFTLKIRSTKLEDSAMYFCASGRGTGGENTIYFGEGSWLTVV.

This clone was recorded only once. The chain links TRBV6-1 to TRBJ2-7; 10 nucleotides match TRBD1. With 2 bases clipped from V and 7 bases from J, the junction kept 5 bases outside the gene matches. Germline V gene lookup returns CDR1 MNHNS and CDR2 SASEGT. The length of the CDR3 is 14 residues. The CDR3 is CASSERQGAIEQYF. CDR3 DNA: TGTGCCAGCAGTGAACGACAGGGGGCAATTGAGCAGTACTTC.

DNA of the CDR3: TGTGCCAGCAAACAGGGGGTCCACACTGAAGCTTTCTTT. This translates into CASKQGVHTEAFF. The chain uses TRBV19 and TRBJ1-1, with 8 positions matching TRBD1. The CDR3 consists of 13 residues. V shed 9 bases and J 3 bases; nucleotides not matched to a gene: 6. Per the germline V gene, CDR1 is LNHDA and CDR2 is SQIVND (reference sequence).

The V gene is TRBV6-5, the J gene TRBJ2-1; D might be TRBD2 (7 bases). In germline, CDR1 is MNHEY, CDR2 SVGAGI. This CDR3 spans 13 amino acids. Trimming removed 0 bases at V and 14 bases at J, with 14 bases between. DNA for the CDR3: TGTGCCAGCAGTTACTCGGGCGGGGGCAAGGAGTTCTTC. Residues: CASSYSGGGKEFF.

In DNA, the CDR3 is TGTGCCAGCAGCGTATGGGCAGAAACGAACTATGGCTACACCTTC. Protein product: CASSVWAETNYGYTF. The chain is built from TRBV9 and TRBJ1-2; D not certain. V dropped 1 base and J dropped 2 bases, with 12 bases sitting between them. The CDR3 totals 15 residues. The germline gives CDR1 SGDLS, CDR2 YYNGEE.

The rearrangement uses TRBV3-1 (or the pseudogene TRBV3-2) and TRBJ1-2, with TRBD1 matching over 7 bases. This CDR3 contains 16 residues. Looked up from germline, CDR1 is LGHDT and CDR2 is YNNKEL (reference sequence). Unmatched junction bases numbered 4, after V lost 0 bases and J lost 0 bases. Here the CDR3 DNA reads TGTGCCAGCAGCCAAGAGGACAGGAGCCCTAACTATGGCTACACCTTC. This sequence encodes CASSQEDRSPNYGYTF.

The genes are TRBV4-3 and TRBJ1-4, with 11 bases identical to TRBD1. CDR1 LGHNA and CDR2 YSLEER come from the germline V gene. The J segment lost 8 bases and the V segment lost 3 bases, leaving 8 bases of the junction unmatched. This CDR3 contains 16 residues. CDR3 sequence reads: CASSQDPGTGGEKLFF. CDR3 nucleotide sequence: TGCGCCAGCAGCCAGGATCCTGGGACAGGGGGGGAAAAACTGTTTTTT.

The chain links TRBV13 to TRBJ2-4, with 13 nucleotides matching TRBD2. Germline assignment: CDR1 PRHDT and CDR2 FYEKMQ (reference sequence). Germline trimming cut 0 bases from V and 3 bases from J; bases unmatched to any gene: 14. CDR3 length: 21 residues. CDR3 bases: TGTGCCAGCAGCTTAGGCCGACTAGCGGGGGGTGATAAAGGGAGCAAAAACATTCAGTACTTC. This sequence encodes CASSLGRLAGGDKGSKNIQYF.

This chain connects TRBV10-2 to TRBJ2-3, with 8 bases that match TRBD2. The V gene's germline CDR1 is WSHSY and CDR2 SAAADI. The CDR3 loop spans 16 amino acids. V lost 3 bases and J lost 1; bases outside the gene matches: 6. CDR3 amino acids: CASSDKRGIGTDTQYF. The CDR3 coding sequence is TGCGCCAGCAGTGACAAGCGGGGGATAGGCACAGATACGCAGTATTTT.

This clone appeared once. The rearrangement joins TRBV7-9 to TRBJ2-5; 11 positions agree with TRBD2. The CDR3 runs to 16 residues. Germline loops: CDR1 SEHNR, CDR2 FQNEAQ (reference sequence). V trimming: 1 base; J trimming: 1 base; junction bases outside the gene matches: 2. The CDR3 nucleotides read TGTGCCAGCAGCTTAGGACTAGCGGGGTTCCAAGAGACCCAGTACTTC. Protein sequence: CASSLGLAGFQETQYF.

V gene TRBV6-2 or TRBV6-3 combines with J gene TRBJ1-1; weak D call: TRBD1 (5 bases). The germline gives CDR1 MNHEY, CDR2 SVGEGT. The CDR3 sequence is 16 residues long. Trimming pared 0 bases from V and 0 bases from J, leaving 11 bases between. The chain's CDR3 is CASSYSQGNMNTEAFF. For the CDR3, the DNA is TGTGCCAGCAGTTACTCGCAGGGCAACATGAACACTGAAGCTTTCTTT.

The chain carries TRBV12-3 or TRBV12-4 and TRBJ2-1; D unresolved. The CDR3 totals 13 residues. With 2 bases removed from V and 2 bases from J, the gap between germline ends came to 4 bases. In DNA, the CDR3 is TGTGCCAGCAGTTTACAGGCCTACAATGAGCAGTTCTTC. It translates to CASSLQAYNEQFF.

The CDR3 sequence: CASSSSYQTGIGNTIYF. The DNA of the CDR3 is TGCGCCAGCAGCTCTTCCTACCAGACCGGGATTGGAAACACCATATATTTT. The chain recombines TRBV5-1 with TRBJ1-3; D is unclear. The CDR3 spans 17 residues. CDR1 is SGHRS, CDR2 YFSETQ, per germline. V lost 3 bases and J 3 bases, leaving 19 bases between the germline ends.